The 26 T cell receptor beta chains presented below share a single source sample, sequenced in a study of identical twins. TCRdb re-derived calls from the 5' RACE reads in MiXCR, one entry per CDR3 protein. The data contain more than 1.5 million distinct CDR3 sequences, around a third of them singletons. What was sequenced was cord blood. These receptor sequences come from a newborn girl in good health.

Ten or more counts support this clonotype. This sequence joins TRBV2 and TRBJ2-4; 9 bases align to TRBD1. J lost 6 bases, V lost 6 bases, and 0 bases had no gene match. The CDR3 spans 12 residues. The V gene's germline CDR1 is SNHLY and CDR2 FYNNEI. The CDR3 DNA sequence: TGTGCCAGCAGACAGGGGGCAAACATTCAGTACTTC. Amino acids: CASRQGANIQYF.

This clonotype was seen only once. The chain joins TRBV6-2 or TRBV6-3 to TRBJ1-2, with TRBD1 identical over 8 bases. This CDR3 has 15 residues. Trimming cost V 0 bases and J 4 bases; bases outside gene matches: 4. Germline loops: CDR1 MNHEY, CDR2 SVGEGT. CDR3 sequence: CASSYSVDRAYGYTF. CDR3 in DNA: TGTGCCAGCAGTTACTCGGTGGACAGGGCCTATGGCTACACCTTC.

In this sample, this clonotype turned up many times. V and J are TRBV25-1 and TRBJ2-7; D call uncertain. Trimming took off 4 bases at V and 0 bases at J, with 4 bases between the two ends. The CDR3 has 12 amino acids. Germline values: CDR1 MGHDK, CDR2 SYGVNS. Here the CDR3 reads CASSAGSYEQYF. As DNA, the CDR3 is TGTGCCAGCAGTGCTGGCTCCTACGAGCAGTACTTC.

This clonotype has only a few counts. This sequence joins TRBV20-1 and TRBJ2-2; TRBD2 matches 9 bases. Trimming took 0 bases from V and 6 from J; bases not matched to a gene: 2. The germline CDR1 and CDR2 sequences are DFQATT and SNEGSKA (reference sequence). This CDR3 region has 14 residues. The CDR3 bases are TGCAGTGCTAGAGATGGACTAGCGCCCGGGGAGCTGTTTTTT. This gives the protein CSARDGLAPGELFF.

This clonotype has more than one count but fewer than ten. The chain carries TRBV9 and TRBJ2-5; TRBD2 agrees at 8 bases. V lost 1 base, J lost 4 bases, and 3 bases stayed unmatched. This CDR3 region has 14 residues. The germline gives CDR1 SGDLS, CDR2 YYNGEE. As DNA, the CDR3 is TGTGCCAGCAGCGTACGGGGGGGCCGAGAGACCCAGTACTTC. The encoded protein is CASSVRGGRETQYF.

The chain recombines TRBV15 with TRBJ2-1, with D unclear. The V end lost 0 bases, the J end lost 9 bases, and 9 bases lay between the germline ends. Germline V gene sequence: CDR1 LNHNV, CDR2 YYDKDF (reference sequence). The CDR3 is 13 residues long. The CDR3 reads CATSREMRTEQFF. The DNA of the CDR3 is TGTGCCACCAGCAGAGAAATGCGGACTGAGCAGTTCTTC.

The sample holds many counts of this clonotype. J is TRBJ2-7 and V is TRBV29-1; possibly TRBD2 for D (6 bases). This CDR3 spans 11 amino acids. Looked up from germline, CDR1 is SQVTM and CDR2 is ANQGSEA. Trimming cost V 6 bases and J 2 bases, with 8 bases left between them. The CDR3 region is CSVRGTYEQYF. The CDR3 DNA reads TGCAGCGTACGGGGGACCTACGAGCAGTACTTC.

The DNA of the CDR3 is TGTGCCAGCAGAACAGGGGTGGAAGCCAAAAACATTCAGTACTTC. Protein product: CASRTGVEAKNIQYF. The rearrangement uses TRBV27 and TRBJ2-4, with 7 positions matching TRBD1. Germline V gives CDR1 MNHEY, CDR2 SMNVEV (reference sequence). V trimming: 6 bases; J trimming: 0 bases; junction bases outside the gene matches: 5. The CDR3 totals 15 residues.

The chain is built from TRBV20-1 and TRBJ2-3, with 8 positions matching TRBD1. Trimming took 3 bases from V and 0 from J; bases not matched to a gene: 11. This CDR3 has 17 residues. CDR1 and CDR2 (germline): DFQATT, SNEGSKA (reference sequence). The CDR3 nucleotides are TGCAGTGCTAGGTTCCAGGGGGCCCACCTTAGCACAGATACGCAGTATTTT. Translating gives CSARFQGAHLSTDTQYF.

There are a few counts of this clonotype. This sequence joins TRBV5-1 and TRBJ2-1; D gene unclear. The CDR3 covers 15 residues. With 5 bases removed from V and 4 bases from J, the gap between germline ends came to 16 bases. Germline V gives CDR1 SGHRS, CDR2 YFSETQ. CDR3 bases: TGCGCCAGCAGTCCCAAAACTCAGGTATACAATGAGCAGTTCTTC. This encodes CASSPKTQVYNEQFF.

This clonotype has just a few counts. The CDR3 nucleotides read TGTGCCACCAGTGATCCAGGGGGCGGAAGCGATGAGCAGTTCTTC. Its protein product is CATSDPGGGSDEQFF. The V and J genes are TRBV24-1 and TRBJ2-1; 8 bases agree with TRBD1. The CDR3 loop spans 15 amino acids. V dropped 3 bases and J dropped 8; count of bases not matched to a gene: 8. CDR1 and CDR2 (germline): KGHDR, SFDVKD.

This clonotype was seen a few times. The chain employs TRBV3-1 and TRBJ2-3; D may be TRBD2 (6 bases). Germline CDR1 is LGHDT and CDR2 is YNNKEL (reference sequence). This CDR3 has 16 amino acids. Trimming took 0 bases from V and 2 from J, leaving 12 bases between them. The CDR3 sequence: CASSQEGGILTDTQYF. CDR3 sequence (DNA): TGTGCCAGCAGCCAAGAGGGGGGAATTCTCACAGATACGCAGTATTTT.

This chain connects TRBV3-1 to TRBJ1-5; D remains ambiguous. The CDR3 contains 17 residues. Germline values: CDR1 LGHDT, CDR2 YNNKEL (reference sequence). The ends were cut back, 4 bases at V and 1 base at J, with 17 bases in the middle. In DNA form, the CDR3 reads TGTGCCAGCAGCCCCTCCCGGTGGGCAGTAAGCAATCAGCCCCAGCATTTT. Protein sequence: CASSPSRWAVSNQPQHF.

The CDR3 reads CASSLTGSLNTEAFF. The CDR3 DNA follows: TGTGCCAGCAGCTTGACAGGGTCACTGAACACTGAAGCTTTCTTT. This chain connects TRBV11-2 to TRBJ1-1; 7 nucleotides align to TRBD1. Trimming took 3 bases from V and 0 from J; bases not matched to a gene: 4. CDR1 and CDR2 (germline): SGHAT, FQNNGV. This CDR3 contains 15 residues.

The rearrangement uses TRBV18 and TRBJ1-1; perhaps TRBD1 as D (5 bases). Germline loops: CDR1 KGHSH, CDR2 LQKENI. V lost 3 bases, J lost 3 bases, and 8 bases lay in between. CDR3 size: 13 residues. In DNA form, the CDR3 reads TGTGCCAGCTCACCGACAGCCCACACTGAAGCTTTCTTT. Its translation is CASSPTAHTEAFF. The full variable domain, with the rest looked up from reference TRBV18 and TRBJ1-1, is NAGVMQNPRHLVRRRGQEARLRCSPMKGHSHVYWYRQLPEEGLKFMVYLQKENIIDESGMPKERFSAEFPKEGPSILRIQQVVRGDSAAYFCASSPTAHTEAFFGQGTRLTVV.

CDR3 nucleotide sequence: TGCAGTGCTAGTTTGGGGGGCCTCGCCAAAAACATTCAGTACTTC. Amino acids: CSASLGGLAKNIQYF. This chain links TRBV20-1 with TRBJ2-4, with D tentatively TRBD1 or TRBD2 (6 bases each). The CDR3 totals 15 residues. CDR1 is DFQATT and CDR2 is SNEGSKA in the germline V gene (reference sequence). Trimming pared 3 bases from V and 1 base from J, leaving 13 bases between.

The chain is built from TRBV20-1 and TRBJ2-1; the D call may be TRBD1 or TRBD2 (5 bases each). The CDR3 is made up of 12 amino acids. Per the germline V gene, CDR1 is DFQATT and CDR2 is SNEGSKA (reference sequence). The V gene lost 4 bases and the J gene lost 7 bases, with 11 bases spanning the gap. Here the CDR3 reads CSATGRRNEQFF. The CDR3 DNA is TGCAGTGCTACAGGGAGACGGAATGAGCAGTTCTTC.

This clonotype was seen ten or more times. The V call is TRBV29-1, the J call TRBJ1-1; D perhaps matches TRBD1 (5 bases). The CDR3 is made up of 12 amino acids. CDR1 is SQVTM and CDR2 is ANQGSEA in the germline V gene. V gave up 6 bases and J gave up 1 base, with 9 bases separating them. The CDR3 DNA is TGCAGCGTCAGGGATCCGAACACTGAAGCTTTCTTT. It yields the protein CSVRDPNTEAFF.

This clonotype showed up just a few times. The J gene is TRBJ1-1, the V gene TRBV6-1; 7 bases map to TRBD1. The germline V gene has CDR1 MNHNS and CDR2 SASEGT. This CDR3 is built from 13 residues. Unmatched junction bases numbered 2, after V lost 2 bases and J lost 5 bases. CDR3 DNA: TGTGCCAGCAGTGAACAGGGGGGAACTGAAGCTTTCTTT. As protein: CASSEQGGTEAFF.

In the case of this clonotype: No conserved phenylalanine or tryptophan is present at the end of the CDR3, so a read error is the likely explanation. No DNA is shown, since the ends of the CDR3 on it are uncertain; the CDR3 is the one TCRdb lists. The V call is TRBV7-9, the J call TRBJ1-2; the table's D call, TRBD1, has no DNA check behind it. CDR1 is SEHNR, CDR2 FQNEAQ, per germline (reference sequence). The CDR3 is 13 amino acids long, termini counted. The CDR3 here is CASSPGTSSWLHL.

The rearrangement uses TRBV6-6 and TRBJ2-3; TRBD1 aligns across 9 bases. In germline, CDR1 is MNHNY, CDR2 SVGAGI (reference sequence). The CDR3 extends over 16 amino acids. Unmatched junction bases numbered 2, after V lost 0 bases and J lost 1 base. Written as DNA, the CDR3 is TGTGCCAGCAGTTACTCCAGGACAGGGGGCACAGATACGCAGTATTTT. Protein: CASSYSRTGGTDTQYF.

This clonotype was found many times. The genes are TRBV11-2 and TRBJ2-3; 8 nucleotides match TRBD2. Losses at the gene ends were 3 bases for V and 0 bases for J; bases not matched to a gene: 5. The CDR3 spans 16 residues. CDR1 is SGHAT, CDR2 FQNNGV, per germline. CDR3 coding DNA: TGTGCCAGCAGCTTGGGACTAGTAGGGAGCACAGATACGCAGTATTTT. It codes for CASSLGLVGSTDTQYF.

The chain recombines TRBV28 with TRBJ1-2; TRBD1 matches 7 bases. The junction had 4 bases not matched to a gene; V was cut back by 3 bases and J by 0 bases. Germline CDR1 is MDHEN and CDR2 is SYDVKM. This CDR3 region has 15 residues. CDR3 protein: CASSFTGVANYGYTF. The CDR3 bases are TGTGCCAGCAGTTTTACAGGGGTTGCTAACTATGGCTACACCTTC.

The chain recombines TRBV6-1 with TRBJ2-4, with a weak D call TRBD2 (6 bases). The DNA end favors TRBJ2-7, so the J call may be wrong. CDR1 MNHNS and CDR2 SASEGT come from the germline V gene. The CDR3 sequence is 18 residues long. This CDR3 is CASSQPPLNTRGSYEQYF. The CDR3 nucleotides are TGTGCCAGCAGTCAGCCGCCCCTAAACACGCGGGGTTCTTACGAGCAGTACTTC.

A few counts support this clonotype. The CDR3 is CASSLAGTLLSSYEQYF. DNA of the CDR3: TGTGCCAGCAGCTTAGCCGGGACCCTTCTTAGTTCCTACGAGCAGTACTTC. The chain employs TRBV7-2 and TRBJ2-7, with D perhaps given as TRBD1 or TRBD2 (5 bases each). Germline CDR1 SGHTA, CDR2 FQGNSA. The CDR3 spans 17 residues. V lost 0 bases, J lost 1 base, and 16 bases lay in between.

The chain uses TRBV4-1 and TRBJ2-1; D call uncertain. The germline gives CDR1 MGHRA, CDR2 YSYEKL. The CDR3 consists of 14 residues. V was pared by 2 bases and J by 8 bases, with 13 bases between. The CDR3 sequence is CASSQLGLADEQFF. The CDR3 nucleotides read TGCGCCAGCAGCCAACTAGGTCTGGCTGATGAGCAGTTCTTC.